Sequencing of this T cell receptor (beta chain) was carried out in a study of technical replicates of blood from a handful of donors. The CDR3 is 15 amino acids. The germline gives CDR1 SNHLY, CDR2 FYNNEI. V shed 3 bases and J shed 4 bases, with 15 bases lying between them. Measured with immunoSEQ multiplex PCR; TCRdb has only the in-frame clones, and not every one. The sample has about 73,000 clones, 90% to 95% seen once. The sequencing input was PBMCs. V usage is TRBV2 and J usage is TRBJ1-2; D possibly corresponds to TRBD1 (5 bases). This clonotype was sampled from a human donor in good health. Some clones in this sample may be carry-over from other donors' samples. Here the CDR3 reads CASSESPGLGYGYTF. In nucleotides, the CDR3 is TGTGCCAGCAGTGAGTCCCCAGGGTTGGGCTATGGCTACACCTTC.